The text below deals with one T cell receptor (beta chain). Trimming at V came to 2 bases and at J to 2 bases, leaving 5 bases not matched to a gene. This CDR3 comprises 16 residues. CDR1 is SGHVS and CDR2 is FNYEAQ in the germline V gene. The data originate from a study of glioma-infiltrating T cells after dendritic cell vaccination. Data came from immunoSEQ multiplex PCR; TCRdb stores just in-frame clones and leaves some out. The table lists 35,000 to 40,000 clones, about 80% of them singletons. The TCR comes from a human donor with glioblastoma. The chain couples TRBV7-6 to TRBJ2-2; TRBD1 agrees at 7 bases. The sequencing here drew on blood, taken before dendritic cell vaccination. CDR3 region: CASSLISGGNTGELFF. The CDR3 DNA is TGTGCCAGCAGCTTAATTTCAGGGGGAAACACCGGGGAGCTGTTTTTT.